These 20 T cell receptor beta chains came from one sample sequenced in a study of spatial heterogeneity in lung cancer. General study findings and limits: Tumors with more nonsynonymous mutations had more expanded intratumoral alpha and beta TCRs.

In TCRdb, the 5' RACE reads were re-called with MiXCR into one record per CDR3 protein. The table lists 100,000 to 110,000 distinct CDR3 sequences, approximately 4% of them singletons, with around 21% in the top ten. Time point noted: sample taken at primary tumor resection. Their antigens remain unidentified. The specimen was lung tumor tissue, collected at surgery. All receptors come from a male donor with early-stage non-small cell lung cancer.

In this sample, this clonotype turned up many times. V gene TRBV12-3 or TRBV12-4 combines with J gene TRBJ2-3, with a tentative D call TRBD1 (6 bases). This CDR3 is 14 amino acids long. Trimming took off 5 bases at V and 4 bases at J, with 13 bases between the two ends. CDR3 sequence: CASSITRGPDTQYF. As DNA, the CDR3 is TGTGCCAGCAGTATAACCAGGGGTCCAGATACGCAGTATTTT.

Ten or more counts support this clonotype. The chain joins TRBV20-1 to TRBJ2-4, with 10 bases lining up with TRBD2. V was pared by 6 bases and J by 1 base, with 6 bases of the junction left unmatched. CDR1 and CDR2 (germline): DFQATT, SNEGSKA (reference sequence). The length of the CDR3 is 15 residues. The CDR3: CSAVAGGLAKNIQYF. The CDR3 DNA reads TGCAGTGCGGTAGCGGGAGGTCTTGCCAAAAACATTCAGTACTTC.

This clonotype was recorded many times. V is TRBV6-1 and J is TRBJ1-1; 9 bases are a match to TRBD1. Germline trimming cut 4 bases from V and 2 bases from J; bases unmatched to any gene: 11. Germline V CDR1 and CDR2: MNHNS, SASEGT. The CDR3 is made up of 17 amino acids. The CDR3 DNA reads as TGTGCCAGCAGTGTAATAATCCGGACAGGGGAAAACACTGAAGCTTTCTTT. Residues: CASSVIIRTGENTEAFF.

This clonotype came up many times. This sequence joins TRBV29-1 and TRBJ2-4; D is perhaps TRBD2 (5 bases). V lost 4 bases, J lost 0 bases, and 7 bases lay in between. The CDR3 consists of 13 residues. CDR1 and CDR2 from the germline V gene are SQVTM and ANQGSEA. CDR3 DNA sequence: TGCAGCGTTGGAGGGTTAGCCAAAAACATTCAGTACTTC. This translates into CSVGGLAKNIQYF.

This clonotype has a count of ten or more. V is TRBV5-5 and J is TRBJ2-5; 8 bases fit TRBD1. V gave up 5 bases and J gave up 5 bases; unmatched junction bases: 11. This CDR3 comprises 15 residues. CDR1 is SGHKS and CDR2 is YYEKEE in the germline V gene (reference sequence). The CDR3 DNA follows: TGTGCCAGCAGTTTCGACGGACAGGGAAAGGAGACCCAGTACTTC. Translation gives CASSFDGQGKETQYF.

There are a few counts of this clonotype. In nucleotides, the CDR3 is TGTGCCAGCAGCCGAGGGACGCTCTACGAGCAGTACTTC. This gives the protein CASSRGTLYEQYF. The chain links TRBV5-6 to TRBJ2-7; D may correspond to TRBD1 or TRBD2 (5 bases each). Per the germline V gene, CDR1 is SGHDT and CDR2 is YYEEEE. The CDR3 length is 13 residues. Trimming removed 4 bases from V and 3 bases from J, with 11 bases in between.

This clonotype has at least ten counts. The CDR3 protein is CASSPLPGANTEAFF. Here the CDR3 DNA reads TGTGCCAGCAGTCCCCTCCCAGGGGCAAACACTGAAGCTTTCTTT. The chain couples TRBV12-3 or TRBV12-4 to TRBJ1-1, with D possibly being TRBD1 (6 bases). Trimming shortened V by 5 bases and J by 2 bases, and 15 bases separated the two germline ends. The CDR3 loop spans 15 amino acids.

This chain uses TRBV6-5 with TRBJ2-1, with D unclear. With 7 bases removed from V and 8 bases from J, the gap between germline ends came to 18 bases. The CDR3 extends over 14 amino acids. The germline CDR1 and CDR2 sequences are MNHEY and SVGAGI. The CDR3 sequence: CASTTGPSGDEQFF. Written as DNA, the CDR3 is TGTGCCAGCACCACCGGCCCGTCTGGGGATGAGCAGTTCTTC.

This clonotype has only a few counts. J is TRBJ1-5 and V is TRBV5-1, with D uncertain. Between the trimmed V and J ends, which lost 0 bases and 7 bases, there was a span of 8 bases. Germline lookup yields CDR1 SGHRS and CDR2 YFSETQ. This CDR3 comprises 13 residues. The CDR3 DNA follows: TGCGCCAGCAGCTTGGGAACCGAACAGCCCCAGCATTTT. Translation gives CASSLGTEQPQHF.

At least ten counts were recorded for this clonotype. The rearrangement uses TRBV5-1 and TRBJ2-7, with D hard to call. The germline CDR1 and CDR2 sequences are SGHRS and YFSETQ. Between the trimmed V and J ends, which lost 2 bases and 4 bases, there was a span of 13 bases. This CDR3 is 14 amino acids long. The DNA for the CDR3 is TGCGCCAGCAGCTTAAAGGGTGCAGGATACGAGCAGTACTTC. It is translated as CASSLKGAGYEQYF.

The V call is TRBV5-1, the J call TRBJ2-3; D is undetermined. The CDR3 is made up of 14 amino acids. Germline lookup yields CDR1 SGHRS and CDR2 YFSETQ. V was cut by 0 bases and J by 6 bases, with 11 bases left in between. The CDR3 region is CASSLGNKEDTQYF. CDR3 DNA: TGCGCCAGCAGCTTGGGTAATAAAGAGGATACGCAGTATTTT.

This clonotype showed up many times. The rearrangement uses TRBV20-1 and TRBJ2-7; tentatively, D is TRBD2 (5 bases). Trimming cost V 5 bases and J 1 base, with 15 bases left between them. The germline gives CDR1 DFQATT, CDR2 SNEGSKA (reference sequence). This CDR3 is 14 amino acids long. The CDR3 spells CSAPLAGSSYEQYF. The CDR3 DNA is TGCAGTGCTCCCCTGGCGGGTTCGTCCTACGAGCAGTACTTC.

Ten or more counts support this clonotype. CDR3 protein: CASSLVGSPIDTQYF. CDR3 DNA sequence: TGTGCCAGCAGCTTAGTTGGCAGCCCGATAGATACGCAGTATTTT. This chain links TRBV11-2 with TRBJ2-3; D not certain. V shed 1 base and J shed 5 bases, with 13 bases lying between them. This CDR3 is built from 15 residues. Germline V gives CDR1 SGHAT, CDR2 FQNNGV.

Ten or more counts support this clonotype. The rearrangement joins TRBV4-2 to TRBJ1-2; D might be TRBD1 (5 bases). Trimming took off 0 bases at V and 5 bases at J, with 16 bases between the two ends. Per germline, CDR1 LGHNA and CDR2 YNFKEQ. The CDR3 is 16 amino acids. The CDR3 coding sequence is TGTGCCAGCAGCCAAGATCGAGCAGGGCTTGGGTATGGCTACACCTTC. Its protein product is CASSQDRAGLGYGYTF.

The chain has TRBV2 and TRBJ2-7; D possibly corresponds to TRBD2 (7 bases). Germline CDR1 and CDR2: SNHLY and FYNNEI. The V end lost 8 bases, the J end lost 6 bases, and 17 bases lay between the germline ends. The CDR3 sequence is 13 residues long. The CDR3 is CASLGGPTGEQYF. In nucleotides, the CDR3 is TGTGCCAGCTTGGGGGGGCCGACCGGCGAGCAGTACTTC. The entire variable domain, with the rest obtained from reference TRBV2 and TRBJ2-7, is as follows: EPEVTQTPSHQVTQMGQEVILRCVPISNHLYFYWYRQILGQKVEFLVSFYNNEISEKSEIFDDQFSVERPDGSNFTLKIRSTKLEDSAMYFCASLGGPTGEQYFGPGTRLTVT.

This clonotype was observed many times. The CDR3 is CASSLPWTENNEQFF. The CDR3 nucleotides are TGCGCCAGCAGCTTGCCCTGGACGGAGAACAATGAGCAGTTCTTC. This chain links TRBV5-1 with TRBJ2-1; D ambiguous. Trimming took off 1 base at V and 5 bases at J, with 13 bases between the two ends. The CDR3 sequence is 15 residues long. Germline V gene data show CDR1 as SGHRS and CDR2 as YFSETQ.

This chain's CDR3 is CASSQEIGGAGGELFF. CDR3 DNA: TGTGCCAGCAGCCAAGAAATAGGGGGCGCCGGCGGGGAGCTGTTTTTT. This sequence joins TRBV4-2 and TRBJ2-2; TRBD1 aligns across 7 bases. CDR3 length equals 16 residues. V lost 0 bases and J lost 7; bases outside the gene matches: 8. Per germline, CDR1 LGHNA and CDR2 YNFKEQ.

This clonotype was seen ten or more times. V is TRBV11-2 and J is TRBJ1-3; possible D gene TRBD1, 6 bases. This CDR3 region has 15 residues. V lost 6 bases and J lost 0, with 12 bases in between. Per the germline V gene, CDR1 is SGHAT and CDR2 is FQNNGV. The CDR3 region is CASRGRGFSGNTIYF. The DNA of the CDR3 is TGTGCCAGCAGAGGCAGGGGCTTCTCTGGAAACACCATATATTTT. The entire variable domain, with the rest obtained from reference TRBV11-2 and TRBJ1-3, is as follows: EAGVAQSPRYKIIEKRQSVAFWCNPISGHATLYWYQQILGQGPKLLIQFQNNGVVDDSQLPKDRFSAERLKGVDSTLKIQPAKLEDSAVYLCASRGRGFSGNTIYFGEGSWLTVV.

This clonotype was counted ten times or more. The V and J genes are TRBV9 and TRBJ2-1; D is ambiguous. The CDR3 spans 14 residues. Germline-derived CDR1 and CDR2 are SGDLS and YYNGEE. The V gene lost 5 bases and the J gene lost 0 bases, with 9 bases spanning the gap. CDR3: CASSPKSSYNEQFF. The CDR3 nucleotides are TGTGCCAGCAGTCCTAAGAGCTCCTACAATGAGCAGTTCTTC.

There are many counts of this clonotype. The chain is built from TRBV5-4 and TRBJ2-7; 8 bases are a match to TRBD2. Germline CDR1 is SGHNT and CDR2 is YYREEE (reference sequence). This CDR3 has 16 residues. J lost 2 bases, V lost 2 bases, and 9 bases had no gene match. The CDR3 bases are TGTGCCAGCAGCTTTCCCTCCACTAGCGGCACCTACGAGCAGTACTTC. Amino acid sequence: CASSFPSTSGTYEQYF.